The clone carrying this T cell receptor beta chain showed up just a few times. This specimen belongs to a study of T cell repertoires in cytomegalovirus infection. Across the whole study: Public TCR beta signatures were indicative of both CMV infection and a matching HLA type.

From germline, CDR1 is KGHDR and CDR2 SFDVKD. The CDR3 is made up of 16 amino acids. Trimming removed 3 bases from V and 5 bases from J; junction bases left unmatched: 5. A single record per CDR3 protein comes from TCRdb applying MiXCR to the reads. The table shows about 740,000 distinct CDR3 sequences, with 35% occurring only once. The gene calls are TRBV24-1 and TRBJ2-3, with 12 bases fitting TRBD2. This sequence was found in a human donor in good health (CMV status not recorded). Some clones in this sample may be carry-over from other donors' samples. Source material: PBMCs. CDR3: CATSDPLAGGVDTQYF. The CDR3 DNA reads as TGTGCCACCAGTGATCCCCTAGCGGGAGGGGTAGATACGCAGTATTTT.